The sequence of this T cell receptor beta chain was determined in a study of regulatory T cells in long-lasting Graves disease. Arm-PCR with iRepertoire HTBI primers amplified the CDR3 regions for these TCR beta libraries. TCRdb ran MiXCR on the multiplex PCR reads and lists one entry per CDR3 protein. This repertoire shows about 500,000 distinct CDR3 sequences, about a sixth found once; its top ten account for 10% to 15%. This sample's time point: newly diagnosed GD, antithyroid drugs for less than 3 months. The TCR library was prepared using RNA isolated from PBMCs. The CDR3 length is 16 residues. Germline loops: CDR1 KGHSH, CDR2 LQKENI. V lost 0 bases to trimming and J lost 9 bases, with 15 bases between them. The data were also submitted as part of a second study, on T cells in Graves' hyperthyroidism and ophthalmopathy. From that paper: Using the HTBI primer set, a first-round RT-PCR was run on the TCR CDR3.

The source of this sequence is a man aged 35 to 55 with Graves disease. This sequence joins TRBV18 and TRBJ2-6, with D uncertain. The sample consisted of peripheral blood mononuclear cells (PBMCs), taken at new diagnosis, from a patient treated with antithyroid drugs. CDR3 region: CASSPPWTSKVNVLTF. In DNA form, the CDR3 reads TGTGCCAGCTCACCACCGTGGACCTCCAAGGTCAACGTCCTGACTTTC. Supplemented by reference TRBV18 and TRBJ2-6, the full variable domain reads NAGVMQNPRHLVRRRGQEARLRCSPMKGHSHVYWYRQLPEEGLKFMVYLQKENIIDESGMPKERFSAEFPKEGPSILRIQQVVRGDSAAYFCASSPPWTSKVNVLTFGAGSRLTVL.